This T cell receptor beta chain is from a study of blood T cell repertoires in COVID-19. In the source study's methods: Nucleated cell counts were estimated from reference gene primer amplification. The protocol was immunoSEQ multiplex PCR, while the TCRdb copy is restricted to in-frame clones and leaves out a portion. The D gene and trimming were derived from the DNA, and the V and J assignments and clone size from that table. The table lists 300,000 or so clones, about 90% of them singletons. Trimming at V came to 6 bases and at J to 1 base, leaving 5 bases not matched to a gene. The CDR3 is 15 residues long. CDR1 is MDHEN, CDR2 SYDVKM, per germline.

Sample: PBMCs or T cells enriched from blood (not recorded which). The TCR originated in a woman aged 45-65 years who had been exposed to COVID-19. This rearrangement joins TRBV28 to TRBJ2-3, with 9 bases fitting TRBD2. CDR3: CASRRGGPGTDTQYF. Written as DNA, the CDR3 is TGTGCCAGCAGGCGGGGGGGCCCCGGCACAGATACGCAGTATTTT.